These 20 T cell receptor beta chains were all obtained from the same sample, sequenced in a study of OX40 agonist ivuxolimab in advanced cancers. Clones were sequenced by immunoSEQ multiplex PCR, and TCRdb holds only the in-frame ones, with some missing. The table has over 25,000 clones, about four fifths seen once. The sequencing here drew on CD4+ or CD8+ T cells sorted from blood, taken in a trial of the OX40 agonist ivuxolimab. The receptors were sampled from an adult with an advanced solid tumor such as melanoma, head and neck, liver or kidney cancer.

The rearrangement joins TRBV18 to TRBJ1-1; D remains unclear. Germline lookup yields CDR1 KGHSH and CDR2 LQKENI. V gave up 0 bases and J gave up 7 bases, with 15 bases separating them. The CDR3 consists of 15 residues. The CDR3 sequence: CASSPPKSGRGEAFF. CDR3 bases: TGTGCCAGCTCACCACCAAAGTCCGGACGGGGTGAAGCTTTCTTT.

This rearrangement joins TRBV19 to TRBJ2-3, with D possibly TRBD2 on 7 matching bases. Trimming shortened V by 4 bases and J by 6 bases, and 14 bases separated the two germline ends. There are 14 residues in the CDR3. Germline CDR1 and CDR2: LNHDA and SQIVND (reference sequence). CDR3 residues: CASSTRGAGDTQYF. CDR3 sequence (DNA): TGTGCCAGTAGTACTCGGGGGGCCGGGGATACGCAGTATTTT.

Here the CDR3 DNA reads TGTGCCTGGAGAGGGACAGGGAACTCTAACTATGGCTACACCTTC. Translating it yields CAWRGTGNSNYGYTF. V is TRBV30 and J is TRBJ1-2; 9 bases fit TRBD1. The trim removed 3 bases at V and 0 bases at J, leaving 5 bases unmatched. The germline CDR1 and CDR2 sequences are GTSNPN and SVGIG (reference sequence). The CDR3 runs to 15 residues.

V gene TRBV5-1 combines with J gene TRBJ2-7; 7 bases match TRBD1. The germline V gene has CDR1 SGHRS and CDR2 YFSETQ. This CDR3 is 15 amino acids long. J lost 1 base, V lost 2 bases, and 6 bases had no gene match. The CDR3 DNA follows: TGCGCCAGCAGCTTCCGACAGGGTGAGTCCTACGAGCAGTACTTC. It translates to CASSFRQGESYEQYF.

This chain connects TRBV5-1 to TRBJ1-2; 10 positions agree with TRBD1. The CDR3 consists of 16 residues. V was clipped by 0 bases and J by 9 bases; unmatched bases: 11. Germline V lookup: CDR1 SGHRS, CDR2 YFSETQ. Here the CDR3 reads CASSLGGPTGGRSYTF. DNA of the CDR3: TGCGCCAGCAGCTTGGGGGGCCCGACAGGGGGCAGGAGCTACACCTTC.

This clone was detected once. V gene TRBV10-3 combines with J gene TRBJ2-5, with TRBD2 identical over 10 bases. CDR1 ENHRY and CDR2 SYGVKD come from the germline V gene. J was trimmed by 2 bases and V by 2 bases; bases with no gene match: 5. CDR3 length: 16 residues. DNA for the CDR3: TGTGCCATCAGTGAGATAGCGGGGGGCCCACAAGAGACCCAGTACTTC. Translating gives CAISEIAGGPQETQYF.

The CDR3 here is CASSRASGGLNEQFF. For the CDR3, the DNA is TGTGCCAGCAGCCGCGCCTCCGGGGGGTTAAATGAGCAGTTCTTC. This chain joins TRBV7-2 and TRBJ2-1; 7 bases align to TRBD2. V dropped 5 bases and J dropped 7; count of bases not matched to a gene: 11. Germline V gene sequence: CDR1 SGHTA, CDR2 FQGNSA. The CDR3 is 15 residues long.

The chain combines TRBV7-9 with TRBJ2-6; no reliable D call. Germline V gene lookup returns CDR1 SEHNR and CDR2 FQNEAQ (reference sequence). The CDR3 length is 12 residues. The V and J ends lost 10 bases and 0 bases respectively, with 4 bases between them. The CDR3 protein is CATVSGANVLTF. For the CDR3, the DNA is TGTGCCACCGTCTCTGGGGCCAACGTCCTGACTTTC.

The gene calls are TRBV5-1 and TRBJ1-3, with 7 bases that match TRBD1. Trimming cost V 4 bases and J 8 bases; bases outside gene matches: 6. The germline V gene has CDR1 SGHRS and CDR2 YFSETQ. The CDR3 contains 13 residues. The DNA of the CDR3 is TGCGCCAGCAGCCAGGGACAGTTTGACACCATATATTTT. As protein: CASSQGQFDTIYF.

This rearrangement joins TRBV6-1 to TRBJ1-1; 7 bases are shared with TRBD1. J gave up 4 bases and V 4 bases, and 6 bases lay outside the gene matches. The CDR3 is 14 amino acids. Per germline, CDR1 MNHNS and CDR2 SASEGT. CDR3 loop: CASSATGRGTEAFF. CDR3 bases: TGTGCCAGCAGTGCGACAGGGAGGGGCACTGAAGCTTTCTTT.

This clone was observed once. The chain uses TRBV4-2 and TRBJ1-5; a weak D match, TRBD1 (5 bases). Germline CDR1 and CDR2: LGHNA and YNFKEQ. CDR3 length: 15 residues. V gave up 2 bases and J gave up 1 base, with 9 bases separating them. CDR3 residues: CASSQRRDSNQPQHF. CDR3 DNA sequence: TGTGCCAGCAGCCAAAGGCGGGACAGCAATCAGCCCCAGCATTTT.

The V and J genes are TRBV6-6 and TRBJ2-5, with D perhaps assigned TRBD1 or TRBD2 (5 bases each). V lost 10 bases and J lost 4, with 13 bases in between. Germline CDR1 and CDR2: MNHNY and SVGAGI (reference sequence). The CDR3 loop spans 12 amino acids. The CDR3 region is CATKSGGETQYF. CDR3 nucleotides: TGTGCCACCAAAAGTGGGGGAGAGACCCAGTACTTC.

Notes on this clone: One end of the junction is discordant with germline, which a read error may explain. Other DNA sequences in this sample translate to the same CDR3. The J gene is TRBJ1-6, the V gene TRBV7-6; 8 positions agree with TRBD1. The CDR3 has 14 residues. Germline CDR1 reads SGHVS; CDR2 reads FNYEAQ. CDR3 in amino acids: CASSYGQGNSPLHF. The CDR3 region has the DNA TGCGCCAGCAGCTATGGACAGGGAAATTCACCCCTCCACTTT.

The chain carries TRBV27 and TRBJ1-4; D is possibly TRBD1 (5 bases). V shed 0 bases and J shed 4 bases, with 9 bases lying between them. Germline CDR1 reads MNHEY; CDR2 reads SMNVEV (reference sequence). The length of the CDR3 is 15 residues. CDR3 protein: CASSLSQAINEKLFF. DNA for the CDR3: TGTGCCAGCAGTTTATCACAGGCGATTAATGAAAAACTGTTTTTT.

The V gene is TRBV11-2, the J gene TRBJ2-5; a weak D match, TRBD2 (5 bases). This CDR3 region has 12 residues. Between the trimmed V and J ends, which lost 5 bases and 5 bases, there was a span of 9 bases. The germline V gene encodes CDR1 SGHAT and CDR2 FQNNGV. The CDR3: CASSERMETQYF. In DNA, the CDR3 is TGTGCCAGCAGCGAGCGGATGGAGACCCAGTACTTC.

The genes are TRBV6-6 and TRBJ1-1; TRBD1 agrees at 8 bases. In germline, CDR1 is MNHNY, CDR2 SVGAGI (reference sequence). The CDR3 spans 14 residues. V shed 5 bases, J shed 4 bases, and the junction held 6 bases outside the gene matches. CDR3 bases: TGTGCCAGCAGTAACCAACAGGGGGGCACTGAAGCTTTCTTT. Protein sequence: CASSNQQGGTEAFF.

CDR3 nucleotide sequence: TGTGCCAGCAGTTACCCCGGGACAGGGGAGCAGTTCTTC. Residues: CASSYPGTGEQFF. The V call is TRBV6-5, the J call TRBJ2-1; 9 nucleotides line up with TRBD1. V gave up 2 bases and J gave up 10 bases; unmatched junction bases: 3. The germline V gene encodes CDR1 MNHEY and CDR2 SVGAGI. The CDR3 is made up of 13 amino acids.

The rearrangement links TRBV11-2 to TRBJ2-1, with TRBD2 matching over 11 bases. The germline V gene has CDR1 SGHAT and CDR2 FQNNGV. The CDR3 runs to 17 residues. After removal of 1 base from V and 3 bases from J, the junction contained 5 bases not matched to a gene. CDR3 in DNA: TGTGCCAGCAGCTTAGGATCGACTAGCGGGGTCTACAATGAGCAGTTCTTC. Its protein product is CASSLGSTSGVYNEQFF.

The sample holds one count of this clone. The CDR3 region is CATGEAGLSSGNTIYF. The CDR3 DNA is TGTGCCACAGGGGAAGCAGGACTTAGCTCTGGAAACACCATATATTTT. V and J are TRBV27 and TRBJ1-3; tentative D call: TRBD1 (6 bases). This CDR3 is built from 16 residues. The V gene lost 10 bases and the J gene lost 0 bases, with 19 bases spanning the gap. Looked up from germline, CDR1 is MNHEY and CDR2 is SMNVEV (reference sequence).

This clone was seen once. This rearrangement joins TRBV28 to TRBJ1-5; no clear D. In germline, CDR1 is MDHEN, CDR2 SYDVKM. Between the trimmed V and J ends, which lost 6 bases and 3 bases, there was a span of 9 bases. CDR3 length: 13 amino acids. CDR3 residues: CASSPPANQPQHF. CDR3 DNA sequence: TGTGCCAGCAGCCCCCCAGCCAATCAGCCCCAGCATTTT.